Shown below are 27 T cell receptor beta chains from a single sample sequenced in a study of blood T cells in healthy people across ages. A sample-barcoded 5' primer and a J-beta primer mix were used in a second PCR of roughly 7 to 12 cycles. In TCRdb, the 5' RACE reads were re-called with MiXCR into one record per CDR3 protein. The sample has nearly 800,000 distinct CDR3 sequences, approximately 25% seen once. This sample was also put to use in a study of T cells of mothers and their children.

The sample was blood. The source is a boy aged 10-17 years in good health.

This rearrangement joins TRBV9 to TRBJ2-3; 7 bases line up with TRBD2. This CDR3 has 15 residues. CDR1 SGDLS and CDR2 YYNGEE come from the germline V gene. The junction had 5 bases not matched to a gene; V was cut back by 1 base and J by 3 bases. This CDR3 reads CASSVRGGRTDTQYF. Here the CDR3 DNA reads TGTGCCAGCAGCGTACGAGGCGGGAGAACAGATACGCAGTATTTT.

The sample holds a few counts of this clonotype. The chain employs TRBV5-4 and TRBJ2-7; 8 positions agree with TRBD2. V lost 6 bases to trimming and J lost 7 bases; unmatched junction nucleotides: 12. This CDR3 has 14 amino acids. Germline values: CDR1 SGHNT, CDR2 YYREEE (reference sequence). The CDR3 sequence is CASTPGLDAREQYF. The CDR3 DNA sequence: TGTGCCAGCACCCCGGGACTAGATGCCCGGGAGCAGTACTTC.

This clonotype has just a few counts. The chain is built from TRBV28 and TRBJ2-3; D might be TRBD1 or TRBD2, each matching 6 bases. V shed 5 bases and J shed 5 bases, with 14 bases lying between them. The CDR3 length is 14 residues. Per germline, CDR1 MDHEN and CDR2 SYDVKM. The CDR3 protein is CASSKGGIGDTQYF. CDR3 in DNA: TGTGCCAGCAGTAAGGGGGGTATTGGAGATACGCAGTATTTT.

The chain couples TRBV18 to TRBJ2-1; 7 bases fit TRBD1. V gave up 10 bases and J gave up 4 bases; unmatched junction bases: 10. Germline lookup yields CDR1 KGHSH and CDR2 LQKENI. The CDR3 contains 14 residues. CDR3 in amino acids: CATSLGQIYNEQFF. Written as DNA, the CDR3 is TGTGCCACCAGTTTGGGACAGATTTACAATGAGCAGTTCTTC.

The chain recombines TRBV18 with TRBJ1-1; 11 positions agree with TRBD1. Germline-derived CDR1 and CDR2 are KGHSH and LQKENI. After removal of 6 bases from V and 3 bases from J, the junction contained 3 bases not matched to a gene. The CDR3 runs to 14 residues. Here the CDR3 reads CASSGDRGDTEAFF. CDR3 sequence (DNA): TGTGCCAGCTCGGGGGACAGGGGGGACACTGAAGCTTTCTTT.

CDR3 sequence (DNA): TGCAGTGCTAACGGAGGCGGGAGTAGCCACGAGCAGTACTTC. This sequence encodes CSANGGGSSHEQYF. The V gene is TRBV20-1, the J gene TRBJ2-7; the match to TRBD2 covers 7 bases. Per germline, CDR1 DFQATT and CDR2 SNEGSKA (reference sequence). V shed 4 bases, J shed 5 bases, and the junction held 11 bases outside the gene matches. This CDR3 contains 14 residues.

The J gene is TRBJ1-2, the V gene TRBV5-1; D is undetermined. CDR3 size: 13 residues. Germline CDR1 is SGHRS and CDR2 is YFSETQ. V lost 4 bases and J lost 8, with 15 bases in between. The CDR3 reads CASSLMEGWGYTF. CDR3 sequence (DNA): TGCGCCAGCAGCCTAATGGAGGGCTGGGGCTACACCTTC.

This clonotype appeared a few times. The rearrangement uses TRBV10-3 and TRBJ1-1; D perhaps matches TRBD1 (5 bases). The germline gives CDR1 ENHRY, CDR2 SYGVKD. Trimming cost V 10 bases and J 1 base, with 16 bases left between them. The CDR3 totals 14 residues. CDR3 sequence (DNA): TGTGCCACCACTTCCCTGGGGGAGAACACTGAAGCTTTCTTT. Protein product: CATTSLGENTEAFF.

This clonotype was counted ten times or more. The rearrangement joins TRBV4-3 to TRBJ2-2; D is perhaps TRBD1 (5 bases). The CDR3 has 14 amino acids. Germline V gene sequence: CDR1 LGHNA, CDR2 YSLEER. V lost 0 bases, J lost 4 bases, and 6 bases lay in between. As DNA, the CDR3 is TGCGCCAGCAGCCAAGATAGGGGCACCGGGGAGCTGTTTTTT. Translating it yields CASSQDRGTGELFF.

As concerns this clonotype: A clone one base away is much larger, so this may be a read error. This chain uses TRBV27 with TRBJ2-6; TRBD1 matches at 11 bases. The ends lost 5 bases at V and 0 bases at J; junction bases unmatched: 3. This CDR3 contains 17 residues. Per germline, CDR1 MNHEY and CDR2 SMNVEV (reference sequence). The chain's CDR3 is CASSTGTGGSGANVLTF. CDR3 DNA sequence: TGTGCCAGCAGTACCGGGACAGGGGGCTCTGGGGCCAACGTCCTGACTTTC.

CDR3 nucleotide sequence: TGTGCCAGCAGTGAAGGGCGCGGATTCTCCTACGAGCAGTACTTC. Translating gives CASSEGRGFSYEQYF. The genes are TRBV6-1 and TRBJ2-7, with unresolved D. The germline CDR1 and CDR2 sequences are MNHNS and SASEGT. This CDR3 is built from 15 residues. The V end lost 1 base, the J end lost 0 bases, and 10 bases lay between the germline ends.

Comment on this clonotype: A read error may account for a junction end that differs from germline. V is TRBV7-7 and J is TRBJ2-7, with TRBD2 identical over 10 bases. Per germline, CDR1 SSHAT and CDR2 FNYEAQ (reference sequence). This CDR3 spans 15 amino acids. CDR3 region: CASSPGLASSYGQYF. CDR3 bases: TGTGCTAGCAGCCCGGGACTAGCGTCCTCCTACGGGCAGTACTTC.

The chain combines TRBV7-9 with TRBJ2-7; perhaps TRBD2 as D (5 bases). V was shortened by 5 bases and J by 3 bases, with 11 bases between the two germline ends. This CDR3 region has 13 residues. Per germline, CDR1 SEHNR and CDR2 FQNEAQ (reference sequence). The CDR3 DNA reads TGTGCCAGCAGCCCCCGAGGGATCTACGAGCAGTACTTC. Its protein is CASSPRGIYEQYF.

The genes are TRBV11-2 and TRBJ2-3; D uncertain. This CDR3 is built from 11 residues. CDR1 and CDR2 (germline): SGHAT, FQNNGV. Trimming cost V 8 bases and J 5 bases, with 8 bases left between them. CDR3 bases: TGTGCCAGCCAAGCAGGAGATACGCAGTATTTT. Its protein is CASQAGDTQYF.

CDR3 bases: TGTGCCAGCGGTCCCAGCGGGGTGAACACTGAAGCTTTCTTT. Translation gives CASGPSGVNTEAFF. V gene TRBV27 combines with J gene TRBJ1-1; D gene unclear. CDR3 length: 14 residues. Germline loops: CDR1 MNHEY, CDR2 SMNVEV (reference sequence). The V and J ends lost 8 bases and 0 bases respectively, with 13 bases between them.

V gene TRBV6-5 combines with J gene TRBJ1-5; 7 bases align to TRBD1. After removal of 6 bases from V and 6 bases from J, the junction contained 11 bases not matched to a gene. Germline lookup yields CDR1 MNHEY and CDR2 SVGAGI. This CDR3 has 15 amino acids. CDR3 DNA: TGTGCCAGCAGCCGCGATCGACAGGGAAGTCAGCCCCAGCATTTT. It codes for CASSRDRQGSQPQHF.

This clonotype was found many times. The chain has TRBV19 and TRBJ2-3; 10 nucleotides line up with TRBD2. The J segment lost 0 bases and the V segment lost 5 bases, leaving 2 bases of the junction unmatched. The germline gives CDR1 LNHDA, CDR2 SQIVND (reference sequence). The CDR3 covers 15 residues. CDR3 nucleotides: TGTGCCAGTAGTTTGGGACTAGCGAGCACAGATACGCAGTATTTT. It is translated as CASSLGLASTDTQYF.

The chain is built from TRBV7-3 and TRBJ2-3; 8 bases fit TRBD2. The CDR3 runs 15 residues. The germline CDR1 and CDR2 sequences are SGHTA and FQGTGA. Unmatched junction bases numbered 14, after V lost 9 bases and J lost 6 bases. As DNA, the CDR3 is TGTGCCAGTAGTGCATCCGGGGGGGCAAGTGATACGCAGTATTTT. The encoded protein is CASSASGGASDTQYF.

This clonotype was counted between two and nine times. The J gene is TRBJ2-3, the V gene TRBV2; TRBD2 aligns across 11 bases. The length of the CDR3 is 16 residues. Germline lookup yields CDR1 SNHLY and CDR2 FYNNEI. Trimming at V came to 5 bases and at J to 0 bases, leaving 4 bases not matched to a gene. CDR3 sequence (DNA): TGTGCCAGCAGTCCGAGACTAGCGGGGAGCACAGATACGCAGTATTTT. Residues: CASSPRLAGSTDTQYF.

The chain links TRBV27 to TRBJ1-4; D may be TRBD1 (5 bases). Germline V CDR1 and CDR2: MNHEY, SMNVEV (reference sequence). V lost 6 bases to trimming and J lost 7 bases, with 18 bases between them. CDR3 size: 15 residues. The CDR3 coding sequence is TGTGCCAGCAGGGCTCCCCGGGACGGTAGTGAAAAACTGTTTTTT. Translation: CASRAPRDGSEKLFF.

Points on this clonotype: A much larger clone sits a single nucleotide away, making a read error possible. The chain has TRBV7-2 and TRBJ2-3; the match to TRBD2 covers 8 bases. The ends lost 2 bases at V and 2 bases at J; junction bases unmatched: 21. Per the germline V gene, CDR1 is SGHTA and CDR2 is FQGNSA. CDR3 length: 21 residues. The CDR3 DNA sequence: TGTGCCAGCAGCTTAAGGTCGCCCGAGAGAGCGGGGGCCCCGAACACAGATACGCAGTATTTT. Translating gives CASSLRSPERAGAPNTDTQYF.

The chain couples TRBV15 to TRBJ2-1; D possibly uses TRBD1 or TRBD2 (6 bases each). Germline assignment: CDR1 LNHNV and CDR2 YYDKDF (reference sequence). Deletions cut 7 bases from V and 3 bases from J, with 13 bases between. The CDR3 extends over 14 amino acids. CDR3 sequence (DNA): TGTGCCACCACTCCAGGGGAGGTCTACAATGAGCAGTTCTTC. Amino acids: CATTPGEVYNEQFF.

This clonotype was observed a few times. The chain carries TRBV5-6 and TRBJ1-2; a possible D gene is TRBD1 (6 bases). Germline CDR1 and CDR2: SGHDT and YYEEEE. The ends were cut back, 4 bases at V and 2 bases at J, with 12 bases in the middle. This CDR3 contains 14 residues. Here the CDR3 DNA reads TGTGCCAGCAGCCCCCAGGGGATGAACTATGGCTACACCTTC. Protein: CASSPQGMNYGYTF. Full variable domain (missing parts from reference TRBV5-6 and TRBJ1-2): DAGVTQSPTHLIKTRGQQVTLRCSPKSGHDTVSWYQQALGQGPQFIFQYYEEEERQRGNFPDRFSGHQFPNYSSELNVNALLLGDSALYLCASSPQGMNYGYTFGSGTRLTVV.

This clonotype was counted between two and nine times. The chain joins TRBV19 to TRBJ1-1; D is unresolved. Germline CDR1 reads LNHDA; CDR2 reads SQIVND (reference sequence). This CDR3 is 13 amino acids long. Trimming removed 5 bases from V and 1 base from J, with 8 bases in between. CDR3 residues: CASSSRSNTEAFF. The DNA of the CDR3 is TGTGCCAGTAGTTCAAGATCGAACACTGAAGCTTTCTTT.

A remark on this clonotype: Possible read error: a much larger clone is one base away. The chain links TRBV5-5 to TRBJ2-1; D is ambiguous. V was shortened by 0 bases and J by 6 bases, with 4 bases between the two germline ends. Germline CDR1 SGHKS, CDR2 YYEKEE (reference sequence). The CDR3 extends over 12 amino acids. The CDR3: CASSLVINEQFF. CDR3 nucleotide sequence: TGTGCCAGCAGCTTGGTAATCAATGAGCAGTTCTTC.

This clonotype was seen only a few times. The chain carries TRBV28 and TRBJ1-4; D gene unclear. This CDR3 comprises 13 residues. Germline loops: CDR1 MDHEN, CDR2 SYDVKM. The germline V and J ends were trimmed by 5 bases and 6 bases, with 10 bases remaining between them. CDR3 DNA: TGTGCCAGCAGTGGAGAGTGGGATGAAAAACTGTTTTTT. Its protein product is CASSGEWDEKLFF.

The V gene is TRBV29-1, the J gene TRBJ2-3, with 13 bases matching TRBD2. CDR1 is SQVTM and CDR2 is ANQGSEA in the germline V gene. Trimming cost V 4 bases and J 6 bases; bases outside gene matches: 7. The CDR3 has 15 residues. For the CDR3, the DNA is TGCAGCGTTGGAGGACTAGCGGGAGAAATTGATACGCAGTATTTT. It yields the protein CSVGGLAGEIDTQYF.